The rows below give T cell receptor beta chains drawn from one sample of a study of OX40 agonist ivuxolimab in advanced cancers. Produced via immunoSEQ multiplex PCR; TCRdb's table is partial and in-frame only. Of about 44,000 clones listed, 75% to 90% are singletons. Material: CD4+ or CD8+ T cells sorted from blood, obtained in a trial of the OX40 agonist ivuxolimab. These receptors originate from an adult with an advanced solid tumor such as melanoma, head and neck, liver or kidney cancer. The CDR3 runs from the conserved cysteine through the conserved F or W. D genes are given only for firm matches. The size of a clone is reported for some rows only, either as once, few or many, or as a class for expanded clones.

d_call: -; v_call: TRBV7-2; j_call: TRBJ1-2; clone_size: -; cdr3_length: 13; cdr3_nt: TGTGCCAGCAGCTCCCTCGGGGCCTATGGCTACACCTTC; cdr3_aa: CASSSLGAYGYTF
d_call: -; v_call: TRBV1; j_call: TRBJ2-7; clone_size: -; cdr3_length: 16; cdr3_nt: TGCACCAGCAGCCAAGGGGTAGCGGGAGGGCCCCACGAGCAGTACTTC; cdr3_aa: CTSSQGVAGGPHEQYF
d_call: -; v_call: TRBV7-2; j_call: TRBJ2-7; clone_size: -; cdr3_length: 14; cdr3_nt: TGTGCCAGCAGCTTCTATGAGACCAACTACGAGCAGTACTTC; cdr3_aa: CASSFYETNYEQYF
d_call: -; v_call: TRBV7-9; j_call: TRBJ1-2; clone_size: -; cdr3_length: 14; cdr3_nt: TGTGCCAGCAGCTTAGCGCGGGGGAGGCATGGCTACACCTTC; cdr3_aa: CASSLARGRHGYTF
d_call: -; v_call: TRBV7-3; j_call: TRBJ1-1; clone_size: -; cdr3_length: 13; cdr3_nt: TGTGCCAGCAGCTTAGTTTCGGGAACTGAAGCTTTCTTT; cdr3_aa: CASSLVSGTEAFF
d_call: -; v_call: TRBV19; j_call: TRBJ1-4; clone_size: -; cdr3_length: 15; cdr3_nt: TGTGCCAGTAGTATAGCAGGTTCGGGGGATGAAAAACTGTTTTTT; cdr3_aa: CASSIAGSGDEKLFF
d_call: -; v_call: TRBV2; j_call: TRBJ2-1; clone_size: -; cdr3_length: 19; cdr3_nt: TGTGCCAGCAGTCGTAGGACAACCACGGCCCAAAGCTCCTACAATGAGCAGTTCTTC; cdr3_aa: CASSRRTTTAQSSYNEQFF
d_call: -; v_call: TRBV7-4; j_call: TRBJ1-6; clone_size: -; cdr3_length: 16; cdr3_nt: TGTGCCAGCAGCTCGGACCAACTGATTCTTAATTCACCCCTCCACTTT; cdr3_aa: CASSSDQLILNSPLHF
d_call: -; v_call: TRBV28; j_call: TRBJ1-2; clone_size: -; cdr3_length: 12; cdr3_nt: TGTGCCAGCATTAGGGGGAAGGGTGGCTACACCTTC; cdr3_aa: CASIRGKGGYTF
d_call: -; v_call: TRBV27; j_call: TRBJ2-3; clone_size: -; cdr3_length: 14; cdr3_nt: TGTGCCAGCCAGCGGGTGCCTAGCACAGATACGCAGTATTTT; cdr3_aa: CASQRVPSTDTQYF
d_call: -; v_call: TRBV5-1; j_call: TRBJ2-1; clone_size: -; cdr3_length: 15; cdr3_nt: TGCGCCAGCAGCTTGGCTCTGATAAGCTACAATGAGCAGTTCTTC; cdr3_aa: CASSLALISYNEQFF
d_call: -; v_call: TRBV2; j_call: TRBJ1-4; clone_size: -; cdr3_length: 14; cdr3_nt: TGTGCCAGCATTCAGGGGTTTAACGATGAAAAACTGTTTTTT; cdr3_aa: CASIQGFNDEKLFF
d_call: -; v_call: TRBV11-2; j_call: TRBJ2-2; clone_size: -; cdr3_length: 16; cdr3_nt: TGTGCCAGCAGCCCTGGGGGGACAGCTAACACCGGGGAGCTGTTTTTT; cdr3_aa: CASSPGGTANTGELFF
d_call: -; v_call: TRBV28; j_call: TRBJ2-2; clone_size: few; cdr3_length: 11; cdr3_nt: TGTGCCAGCATCAGTACCGGGGAGCTGTTTTTT; cdr3_aa: CASISTGELFF
d_call: -; v_call: TRBV2; j_call: TRBJ2-7; clone_size: -; cdr3_length: 14; cdr3_nt: TGTGCCAGCAGTTCCCCCCCTCCCTACTACGAGCAGTACTTC; cdr3_aa: CASSSPPPYYEQYF
d_call: -; v_call: TRBV2; j_call: TRBJ1-2; clone_size: -; cdr3_length: 17; cdr3_nt: TGTGCCAGCAGTTCGGGGCCCCTCCGGACACTCGCCTATGGCTACACCTTC; cdr3_aa: CASSSGPLRTLAYGYTF
d_call: -; v_call: TRBV11-2; j_call: TRBJ2-7; clone_size: -; cdr3_length: 16; cdr3_nt: TGTGCCAGCAGCTTCCTCATAAGGGCAGGGGACTCCGAGCAGTACTTC; cdr3_aa: CASSFLIRAGDSEQYF
d_call: -; v_call: TRBV7-9; j_call: TRBJ1-2; clone_size: -; cdr3_length: 17; cdr3_nt: TGTGCCAGCAGCCCCGCCTTCTTGGGGGGACTTCGGTATGGCTACACCTTC; cdr3_aa: CASSPAFLGGLRYGYTF
d_call: TRBD2; v_call: TRBV5-4; j_call: TRBJ2-3; clone_size: -; cdr3_length: 17; cdr3_nt: TGTGCCAGCAGCTCGCAGAGCGGGGGATCCTTCACCGATACGCAGTATTTT; cdr3_aa: CASSSQSGGSFTDTQYF
d_call: -; v_call: TRBV19; j_call: TRBJ2-2; clone_size: -; cdr3_length: 14; cdr3_nt: TGTGCCAGTAGTACGGGACGGAGCACCGGGGAGCTGTTTTTT; cdr3_aa: CASSTGRSTGELFF
d_call: -; v_call: TRBV18; j_call: TRBJ2-5; clone_size: -; cdr3_length: 16; cdr3_nt: TGTGCCAGCTCACCACCCAACCGGGGGCCCCAAGAGACCCAGTACTTC; cdr3_aa: CASSPPNRGPQETQYF
d_call: -; v_call: TRBV19; j_call: TRBJ1-5; clone_size: -; cdr3_length: 15; cdr3_nt: TGTGCCAGTAGTATAGAAGGGGGGTTCGGACAGCCCCAGCATTTT; cdr3_aa: CASSIEGGFGQPQHF
d_call: -; v_call: TRBV19; j_call: TRBJ1-6; clone_size: -; cdr3_length: 15; cdr3_nt: TGTGCCAGTAAAGTCCGGGACACGCCTAATTCACCCCTCCACTTT; cdr3_aa: CASKVRDTPNSPLHF
d_call: TRBD1; v_call: TRBV18; j_call: TRBJ1-4; clone_size: once; cdr3_length: 15; cdr3_nt: TGTGCCAGCTCACCGGGCCCCGGGACAGTTGAAAAACTGTTTTTT; cdr3_aa: CASSPGPGTVEKLFF
d_call: -; v_call: TRBV28; j_call: TRBJ2-7; clone_size: -; cdr3_length: 12; cdr3_nt: TGTGCCAGCAGTTTTTCAGGGCGCGAGCAGTACTTC; cdr3_aa: CASSFSGREQYF
d_call: -; v_call: TRBV2; j_call: TRBJ2-7; clone_size: -; cdr3_length: 15; cdr3_nt: TGTGCCAGCATCCGCGGGGCGGAACCGACCTACGAGCAGTACTTC; cdr3_aa: CASIRGAEPTYEQYF
d_call: -; v_call: TRBV7-2; j_call: TRBJ2-3; clone_size: once; cdr3_length: 13; cdr3_nt: TGTGCCAGCAGCTTAGGGGGAATGGATACGCAGTATTTT; cdr3_aa: CASSLGGMDTQYF
d_call: -; v_call: TRBV9; j_call: TRBJ2-5; clone_size: -; cdr3_length: 15; cdr3_nt: TGTGCCAGCAGCGTAGCCGGTAAGGGCCGGGAGACCCAGTACTTC; cdr3_aa: CASSVAGKGRETQYF
d_call: TRBD1; v_call: TRBV10-3; j_call: TRBJ2-1; clone_size: -; cdr3_length: 18; cdr3_nt: TGTGCCATCAGTGGGGGGTTGAAACTGGACAGGGATGGTAATGAGCAGTTCTTC; cdr3_aa: CAISGGLKLDRDGNEQFF
d_call: TRBD1; v_call: TRBV28; j_call: TRBJ1-2; clone_size: few; cdr3_length: 13; cdr3_nt: TGTGCCAGCAGTTTGACAGGGGGCTATGGCTACACCTTC; cdr3_aa: CASSLTGGYGYTF
d_call: TRBD1; v_call: TRBV18; j_call: TRBJ2-1; clone_size: -; cdr3_length: 15; cdr3_nt: TGTGCCAGCTCACCTTCGGGACAGTTAAATAATGAGCAGTTCTTC; cdr3_aa: CASSPSGQLNNEQFF
d_call: -; v_call: TRBV6-5; j_call: TRBJ1-3; clone_size: -; cdr3_length: 13; cdr3_nt: TGTGCCAGCAGTTACGACAGGGGAAACACCATATATTTT; cdr3_aa: CASSYDRGNTIYF
d_call: TRBD1; v_call: TRBV5-4; j_call: TRBJ1-1; clone_size: few; cdr3_length: 14; cdr3_nt: TGTGCCAGCAGCTTGACAGGGGGCAACACTGAAGCTTTCTTT; cdr3_aa: CASSLTGGNTEAFF